These T cell receptor beta chains were read from a single sample in a study of cytomegalovirus exposure and HLA in healthy donors. The assay was immunoSEQ multiplex PCR, and TCRdb's table has in-frame clones only and misses some. Here the sample table reports approximately 140,000 clones. The sequencing input was PBMCs. The receptors here all came from a woman in her 40s in good health and CMV-seronegative. CDR3s include the opening cysteine and the closing phenylalanine or tryptophan. Each record gives: V gene, J gene, CDR3 protein.

V gene: TRBV9
J gene: TRBJ2-3
CDR3 protein: CASSVSSGEADTQYF

V gene: TRBV29-1
J gene: TRBJ2-7
CDR3 protein: CSAAGQGAYEQYF

V gene: TRBV28
J gene: TRBJ2-2
CDR3 protein: CASNDRVANTGELFF

V gene: TRBV7-9
J gene: TRBJ2-5
CDR3 protein: CASSASDRGKYF

V gene: TRBV5-4
J gene: TRBJ1-2
CDR3 protein: CASSRQTGTNYGYTF

V gene: TRBV11-2
J gene: TRBJ1-2
CDR3 protein: CASSSDPTGTIRGYTF

V gene: TRBV4-2
J gene: TRBJ1-1
CDR3 protein: CASIQGVAGGIGNTEAFF

V gene: TRBV2
J gene: TRBJ2-4
CDR3 protein: CASRLAGGTDIQYF

V gene: TRBV5-1
J gene: TRBJ2-5
CDR3 protein: CASSWAGLADEGTQYF

V gene: TRBV7-3
J gene: TRBJ2-6
CDR3 protein: CASSQNRASSSGANVLTF

V gene: TRBV19
J gene: TRBJ2-6
CDR3 protein: CAGGASGANVLTF

V gene: TRBV5-1
J gene: TRBJ2-3
CDR3 protein: CASSLERGGDTQYF

V gene: TRBV6-5
J gene: TRBJ1-1
CDR3 protein: CASSYRLDSRTEAFF

V gene: TRBV7-2
J gene: TRBJ1-6
CDR3 protein: CASRDRALNSPLHF

V gene: TRBV28
J gene: TRBJ1-5
CDR3 protein: CAIGGGGGQSPQPQHF

V gene: TRBV7-2
J gene: TRBJ2-5
CDR3 protein: CASSSHGGRSTKQETQYF